This T cell receptor (beta chain) was sequenced for a study of cytomegalovirus exposure and HLA in healthy donors. General study points: TCR clusters originating in the first cohort tended to co-occur in the 120 validation repertoires, according to a later analysis. Reportedly, diagnosis of cytomegalovirus status by the classifier showed high specificity and sensitivity. TCR sequences were mostly rare, though some public TCRs occurred in many donors. In vitro work confirmed that a few CMV-associated chains recognize CMV antigens.

Note on this clone: The antigen is unknown.

The CDR3 runs 20 residues. CDR1 is MRHNA, CDR2 SNTAGT, per germline. The V gene end was trimmed by 2 bases and the J gene end by 4 bases; junction bases not matched to a gene: 16. Produced via immunoSEQ multiplex PCR; TCRdb's table is partial and in-frame only. There are about 280,000 clones in the sample; roughly 90% occur only once, and 0.92% lies in the top ten. The clonotype comes from a woman between 18 and 29 years old in good health and CMV-seronegative. The specimen sequenced was PBMCs. The rearrangement joins TRBV6-4 to TRBJ2-1, with 11 bases identical to TRBD2. CDR3 amino acids: CASSDPTSGSPQILYNEQFF. CDR3 nucleotide sequence: TGTGCCAGCAGTGACCCTACTAGCGGGAGCCCTCAAATTCTTTACAATGAGCAGTTCTTC.